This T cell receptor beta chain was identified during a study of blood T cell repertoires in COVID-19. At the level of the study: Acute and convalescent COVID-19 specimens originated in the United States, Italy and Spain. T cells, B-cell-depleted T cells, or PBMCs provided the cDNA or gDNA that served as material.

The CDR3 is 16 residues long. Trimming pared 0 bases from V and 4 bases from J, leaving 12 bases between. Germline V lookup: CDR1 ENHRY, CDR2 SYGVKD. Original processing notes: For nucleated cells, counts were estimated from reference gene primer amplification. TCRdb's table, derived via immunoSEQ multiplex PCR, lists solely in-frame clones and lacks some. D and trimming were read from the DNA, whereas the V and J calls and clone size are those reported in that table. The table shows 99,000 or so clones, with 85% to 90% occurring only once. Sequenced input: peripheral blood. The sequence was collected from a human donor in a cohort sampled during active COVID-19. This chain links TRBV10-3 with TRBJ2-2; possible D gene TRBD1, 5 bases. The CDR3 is CAISESSGASTGELFF. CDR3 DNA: TGTGCCATCAGTGAGTCGAGTGGGGCCAGCACCGGGGAGCTGTTTTTT.